This T cell receptor beta chain was captured by sequencing in a study of breast tumors, draining lymph nodes, adjacent tissues. The ends were cut back, 6 bases at V and 8 bases at J, with 13 bases in the middle. The CDR3 is made up of 12 amino acids. Looked up from germline, CDR1 is MNHEY and CDR2 is SVGEGT. The sample holds many counts of this clonotype. Its target is not known. Each CDR3 protein gets one entry after TCRdb re-called the multiplex PCR reads with MiXCR. The table records about 20,000 distinct CDR3 sequences, approximately 31% of them present only once. Study findings and constraints: Tumor and nontumor repertoires were significantly more similar in luminal-like than in basal-like breast cancer.

This sequence was found in a female donor with breast cancer. Some clones in this sample may be carry-over from other donors' samples. The sequenced material came from breast tumor tissue. The J gene is TRBJ1-2, the V gene TRBV6-2 or TRBV6-3, with D possibly being TRBD1 (6 bases). This CDR3 reads CASSRRGEGYTF. In DNA form, the CDR3 reads TGTGCCAGCAGCCGAAGGGGGGAAGGCTACACCTTC.